Described below is a single T cell receptor beta chain sequence and its context. Its antigen is unknown. Base qualities are not recorded, but no much larger clone differs from it by a single base. These data belong to a study of blood T cell repertoires in COVID-19 (TCRdb year 2020). For the wider study: The collaborator samples originated in the United States, Italy and Spain and spanned the acute and convalescent phases of COVID-19. The prospective study material was composed of cDNA or gDNA derived from T cells, B-cell-depleted T cells, or PBMCs. Deeply sampled blood TCRbeta repertoires from subjects exposed to, actively infected with, or recovered from COVID-19 were included in the dataset. The repertoires were released in a freely available public database intended as a resource for research on the immune response to SARS-CoV-2. The samples were drawn from the first 160 participants of the ongoing ImmuneRACE study and from some 1,300 subjects provided by 6 global collaborators. A de-identified subject ID, COVID-19 status, age in years and sex were almost always included in the sample metadata. Where available, HLA class I and class II types were taken from metadata supplied by the sample provider and were not determined by assay-based typing. The paper as a whole reports these results and caveats: Clinical and demographic metadata were provided uncurated, with the amount varying by source and participant.

TCRbeta CDR3 regions were amplified from genomic DNA by means of the immunoSEQ Assay, a bias-controlled multiplex PCR. The study's own analysis went as follows. Within the assay, amplification of reference gene primers was used to estimate how many nucleated cells each sample contained. To quantify the absolute abundance of each unique TCRbeta CDR3 rearrangement, sequence reads were collapsed and filtered. Productive Simpson clonality was computed per sample as the square root of Simpson's diversity index over productive rearrangements. Sourced from immuneACCESS, this table was stored by TCRdb with only in-frame sequences that have V and J called. A share of the clones is absent; for the studies checked, an unresolved V gene accounts for under half, and the remainder has no known explanation. V and J calls and clone size are as listed in that table; D and trimming were resolved from the DNA. The sample yields about 130,000 clones; roughly 90% were counted once. The ten biggest clones cover 3% to 4% of the sample.

The germline ends are 9 bases apart after V is trimmed by 0 bases and J by 0 bases. Its CDR3 holds 16 amino acids, cysteine through phenylalanine. Of all the DNA, just the CDR3 is kept, 48 bases in frame from base 1. CDR1 and CDR2 are drawn from the germline V gene: MNHNS, SASEGT. Collaborating institutions collected whole blood in K2EDTA tubes following their own protocols. Collaborator samples were shipped for TCRbeta analysis as frozen whole blood, isolated PBMCs, or DNA extracted from either sample type. The chain couples TRBV6-1 to TRBJ1-5, with the D gene call left open. This TCR derives from a middle-aged man with active COVID-19. The sequenced material came from peripheral blood. The bases are TGTGCCAGCAGTGAAGCGTTGGGCCTTAGCAATCAGCCCCAGCATTTT. Its translation is CASSEALGLSNQPQHF.